These 27 T cell receptor beta chains were sequenced from one sample in a study of CD8+CD57+ T cells in acquired aplastic anemia. Profiling that covered TCR beta VDJ and CDR3 relied on genomic DNA as its template. TCRdb re-derived calls from the reads in MiXCR, one entry per CDR3 protein. The sample contains 300,000 or so distinct CDR3 sequences, under 60% of which appear only once. Those patients picked for sequencing had displayed CD8+CD57+ cell expansion on flow cytometry. Sequenced sample: sorted CD4+, CD8+, or CD8+CD57+ T cells (not recorded which) from PBMCs. The receptors were gathered from a human donor with aplastic anemia.

This clonotype was detected only once. A read error may account for a junction end that differs from germline. The chain recombines TRBV2 with TRBJ1-1; D call uncertain. CDR1 is SNHLY and CDR2 is FYNNEI in the germline V gene. The CDR3 has 13 residues. The CDR3 is CASGGETNTDAFF. The CDR3 DNA sequence: TGTGCCAGCGGTGGAGAGACGAACACTGACGCTTTCTTT.

The V gene is TRBV20-1, the J gene TRBJ2-5, with 7 bases fitting TRBD1. The CDR3 has 15 residues. Unmatched junction bases numbered 15, after V lost 6 bases and J lost 5 bases. The germline V gene encodes CDR1 DFQATT and CDR2 SNEGSKA (reference sequence). The DNA of the CDR3 is TGCAGTGCCAGCATCCGACAGGGAACGGCGGAGACCCAGTACTTC. This sequence encodes CSASIRQGTAETQYF.

The chain joins TRBV10-3 to TRBJ2-3; 9 nucleotides match TRBD1. Germline assignment: CDR1 ENHRY and CDR2 SYGVKD. The CDR3 has 15 amino acids. V shed 0 bases, J shed 9 bases, and the junction held 7 bases outside the gene matches. The CDR3 bases are TGTGCCATCAGTGAGTCGGTTAGCGGACAGGGGACGCAGTATTTT. Encoded protein: CAISESVSGQGTQYF.

This chain links TRBV7-3 with TRBJ2-2, with TRBD1 matching 9 bases. The CDR3 consists of 15 residues. Trimming removed 1 base from V and 4 bases from J; junction bases left unmatched: 1. Germline V CDR1 and CDR2: SGHTA, FQGTGA. The DNA for the CDR3 is TGTGCCAGCAGCTTAAAGACAGGGGGCACCGGGGAGCTGTTTTTT. Translating it yields CASSLKTGGTGELFF. Drawing the rest from reference TRBV7-3 and TRBJ2-2, the complete variable domain is GAGVSQTPSNKVTEKGKYVELRCDPISGHTALYWYRQSLGQGPEFLIYFQGTGAADDSGLPNDRFFAVRPEGSVSTLKIQRTERGDSAVYLCASSLKTGGTGELFFGEGSRLTVL.

The chain carries TRBV11-1 and TRBJ2-7; 8 bases fit TRBD2. Trimming cost V 8 bases and J 4 bases; bases outside gene matches: 13. The germline CDR1 and CDR2 sequences are SGHAT and FQDESV (reference sequence). This CDR3 spans 15 amino acids. The CDR3 spells CASSFFSGNQYEQYF. CDR3 bases: TGTGCCAGCTCTTTCTTTAGCGGGAATCAGTACGAGCAGTACTTC.

This rearrangement joins TRBV20-1 to TRBJ1-2; 7 positions agree with TRBD1. Germline V gene lookup returns CDR1 DFQATT and CDR2 SNEGSKA (reference sequence). The CDR3 has 10 residues. The CDR3 DNA is TGCAGCGGACAGGTCTATGGCTACACCTTC. Amino acids: CSGQVYGYTF.

The V and J genes are TRBV5-1 and TRBJ2-5; no clear D gene. The CDR3 length is 14 residues. The germline V gene has CDR1 SGHRS and CDR2 YFSETQ. Trimming took off 0 bases at V and 2 bases at J, with 8 bases between the two ends. The CDR3 DNA follows: TGCGCCAGCAGCTTGGCGGCTCGTCAAGAGACCCAGTACTTC. Translated, it gives CASSLAARQETQYF.

J is TRBJ2-7 and V is TRBV7-2, with 9 bases aligning to TRBD1. CDR3 length: 14 residues. Trimming cost V 3 bases and J 2 bases; bases outside gene matches: 2. CDR1 and CDR2 from the germline V gene are SGHTA and FQGNSA. DNA of the CDR3: TGTGCCAGCAGCTTTTACAGGGGGCCCTACGAGCAGTACTTC. It codes for CASSFYRGPYEQYF.

The rearrangement links TRBV7-9 to TRBJ2-1; D gene unclear. V shed 5 bases and J shed 8 bases, with 19 bases lying between them. The length of the CDR3 is 15 residues. CDR1 is SEHNR and CDR2 is FQNEAQ in the germline V gene (reference sequence). As DNA, the CDR3 is TGTGCCAGCAGCCGCACCCTAGGGAATAGGTATGAGCAGTTCTTC. It specifies CASSRTLGNRYEQFF.

CDR3 residues: CASSLNSGGRETQYF. The CDR3 DNA reads as TGTGCCAGCAGCTTAAATAGCGGGGGGCGGGAGACCCAGTACTTC. This chain links TRBV7-7 with TRBJ2-5; 10 bases align to TRBD2. V dropped 2 bases and J dropped 5; count of bases not matched to a gene: 5. Germline V gene data show CDR1 as SSHAT and CDR2 as FNYEAQ (reference sequence). This CDR3 has 15 residues.

This clonotype has more than one count but fewer than ten. V gene TRBV11-2 combines with J gene TRBJ1-6, with D hard to call. The CDR3 is made up of 12 amino acids. Germline CDR1 SGHAT, CDR2 FQNNGV. V shed 6 bases and J shed 8 bases, with 8 bases lying between them. CDR3 sequence (DNA): TGTGCCAGCAGACTCGCGGATTCACCCCTCCACTTT. Its translation: CASRLADSPLHF.

This clonotype was seen at least ten times. V is TRBV7-9 and J is TRBJ2-3, with TRBD1 matching 7 bases. From germline, CDR1 is SEHNR and CDR2 FQNEAQ (reference sequence). The CDR3 length is 16 residues. The J segment lost 5 bases and the V segment lost 5 bases, leaving 13 bases of the junction unmatched. CDR3 loop: CASSTNRGFTGDTQYF. Here the CDR3 DNA reads TGTGCCAGCAGCACAAACAGGGGATTTACAGGAGATACGCAGTATTTT.

The gene calls are TRBV6-5 and TRBJ2-7; 11 nucleotides agree with TRBD2. Germline CDR1 reads MNHEY; CDR2 reads SVGAGI. With V trimmed by 6 bases and J by 5 bases, 9 bases remained unmatched. The CDR3 runs 15 residues. This CDR3 reads CASRLAGGRSHEQYF. In nucleotides, the CDR3 is TGTGCCAGCAGGTTAGCGGGAGGGCGGTCCCACGAGCAGTACTTC.

V is TRBV7-2 and J is TRBJ1-5; D ambiguous. The CDR3 is 15 residues long. Germline V gives CDR1 SGHTA, CDR2 FQGNSA. V dropped 1 base and J dropped 4 bases, with 11 bases sitting between them. CDR3 sequence: CASSLVEAGNQPQHF. The CDR3 DNA follows: TGTGCCAGCAGCTTAGTCGAGGCAGGTAATCAGCCCCAGCATTTT. The full variable domain, in which reference TRBV7-2 and TRBJ1-5 provide the parts outside the CDR3, is GAGVSQSPSNKVTEKGKDVELRCDPISGHTALYWYRQSLGQGLEFLIYFQGNSAPDKSGLPSDRFSAERTGGSVSTLTIQRTQQEDSAVYLCASSLVEAGNQPQHFGDGTRLSIL.

The chain combines TRBV12-3 or TRBV12-4 with TRBJ2-7, with unresolved D. This CDR3 has 16 amino acids. V was trimmed by 1 base and J by 0 bases, leaving 13 bases between them. For the CDR3, the DNA is TGTGCCAGCAGTTTAGAGGACGGTCCGTCCTCCTACGAGCAGTACTTC. Amino acids: CASSLEDGPSSYEQYF.

Remarks on this clonotype: The conserved final phenylalanine or tryptophan is absent from the CDR3, which likely points to a read error. The chain combines TRBV10-3 with TRBJ2-3; TRBD1 agrees at 9 bases. Germline lookup yields CDR1 ENHRY and CDR2 SYGVKD. CDR3 length: 16 residues. J gave up 2 bases and V 8 bases, and 11 bases lay outside the gene matches. The CDR3 spells CAIAGQGTGPTDTQYS. CDR3 in DNA: TGTGCCATCGCCGGACAGGGGACGGGACCCACAGATACGCAGTATTCT.

In its sample, this clonotype was seen many times. This chain links TRBV20-1 with TRBJ2-5; 9 bases fit TRBD1. The CDR3 has 16 residues. The germline gives CDR1 DFQATT, CDR2 SNEGSKA (reference sequence). V lost 6 bases, J lost 5 bases, and 16 bases stayed unmatched. In DNA, the CDR3 is TGCAGTGCGAAACAGGGGGCGCAGCGAGTTGGGGAGACCCAGTACTTC. Its translation: CSAKQGAQRVGETQYF.

Concerning this clonotype itself: In this CDR3 the conserved last residue, phenylalanine or tryptophan, is missing, so a read error is likely. This chain uses TRBV10-3 with TRBJ2-1; 9 nucleotides line up with TRBD2. CDR1 ENHRY and CDR2 SYGVKD come from the germline V gene. The ends lost 8 bases at V and 8 bases at J; junction bases unmatched: 16. CDR3 size: 16 residues. The CDR3 DNA reads as TGTGCCATCGGTGGAGGACCTATGGGACTAGCTTATGAGCAGTTCTCC. As protein: CAIGGGPMGLAYEQFS.

In regard to this clonotype: One end of the junction is discordant with germline, which a read error may explain. The CDR3 loop is CASSSQTRRAFF. The CDR3 bases are TGTGCCAGCAGCTCACAGACACGTAGAGCTTTTTTT. The V call is TRBV5-1, the J call TRBJ1-1, with D hard to call. The CDR3 is 12 residues long. The V gene's germline CDR1 is SGHRS and CDR2 YFSETQ.

This chain links TRBV24-1 with TRBJ2-3, with D possibly matching TRBD1 (6 bases). CDR1 and CDR2 (germline): KGHDR, SFDVKD. CDR3 length equals 11 residues. The V end lost 9 bases, the J end lost 10 bases, and 13 bases lay between the germline ends. The CDR3 region has the DNA TGTGCCACCGCGGACAGTGAGGCGCAGTATTTT. Translation gives CATADSEAQYF.

V gene TRBV19 combines with J gene TRBJ1-5; the D gene is possibly TRBD1 (6 bases). The CDR3 consists of 16 residues. Germline loops: CDR1 LNHDA, CDR2 SQIVND (reference sequence). Deletions cut 0 bases from V and 12 bases from J, with 21 bases between. Written as DNA, the CDR3 is TGTGCCAGTAGTATAGATTTGTGGGCAGGGGAGAGAAACCAGCATTTT. Translating gives CASSIDLWAGERNQHF. Variable domain in full (rest from reference TRBV19 and TRBJ1-5): DGGITQSPKYLFRKEGQNVTLSCEQNLNHDAMYWYRQDPGQGLRLIYYSQIVNDFQKGDIAEGYSVSREKKESFPLTVTSAQKNPTAFYLCASSIDLWAGERNQHFGDGTRLSIL.

The chain joins TRBV7-2 to TRBJ2-4; D unclear. V lost 5 bases, J lost 0 bases, and 5 bases lay in between. The CDR3 consists of 13 residues. Per the germline V gene, CDR1 is SGHTA and CDR2 is FQGNSA. In DNA form, the CDR3 reads TGTGCCAGCAGCGGCATAGCCAAAAACATTCAGTACTTC. Protein: CASSGIAKNIQYF. Complete variable domain (other parts from reference TRBV7-2 and TRBJ2-4): GAGVSQSPSNKVTEKGKDVELRCDPISGHTALYWYRQSLGQGLEFLIYFQGNSAPDKSGLPSDRFSAERTGGSVSTLTIQRTQQEDSAVYLCASSGIAKNIQYFGAGTRLSVL.

This chain joins TRBV5-5 and TRBJ2-1; D is unclear. CDR3 length: 14 residues. The V gene lost 3 bases and the J gene lost 2 bases, with 9 bases spanning the gap. CDR1 and CDR2 from the germline V gene are SGHKS and YYEKEE (reference sequence). The CDR3 sequence: CASSSEYAYNEQFF. CDR3 DNA sequence: TGTGCCAGCAGCTCCGAATATGCCTACAATGAGCAGTTCTTC.

Regarding this clonotype: Here the CDR3 omits its conserved ending phenylalanine or tryptophan, so a read error is the likely source. It is unclear where the CDR3 begins or ends on the DNA, so no DNA is shown, and the CDR3 is as TCRdb lists it. This chain connects TRBV19 to TRBJ2-5; the table's D call of TRBD1 was not tested on the DNA. The CDR3 comprises 9 residues, both ends counted. CDR1 is LNHDA, CDR2 SQIVND, per germline (reference sequence). The CDR3 sequence is CASSIETPG.

This chain connects TRBV19 to TRBJ1-2, with D possibly TRBD1 on 6 matching bases. V was pared by 6 bases and J by 4 bases, with 12 bases between. This CDR3 is 13 amino acids long. Germline V gives CDR1 LNHDA, CDR2 SQIVND (reference sequence). The CDR3 loop is CASRGDTFYGYTF. CDR3 DNA sequence: TGTGCCAGTAGGGGGGACACATTCTATGGCTACACCTTC.

This clonotype was seen ten or more times. The chain uses TRBV24-1 and TRBJ2-1; D assignment may be TRBD1 or TRBD2 (5 bases each). V lost 2 bases to trimming and J lost 10 bases, with 17 bases between them. The germline V gene encodes CDR1 KGHDR and CDR2 SFDVKD. CDR3 size: 15 residues. The CDR3 nucleotides read TGTGCCACCAGTGATTACGGGGCCGGTAGTATGGAGCAGTTCTTC. It yields the protein CATSDYGAGSMEQFF.

At least ten counts were recorded for this clonotype. V usage is TRBV20-1 and J usage is TRBJ1-2; D uncertain. CDR3 length: 11 amino acids. V lost 0 bases to trimming and J lost 8 bases, with 7 bases between them. CDR1 and CDR2 from the germline V gene are DFQATT and SNEGSKA (reference sequence). The DNA of the CDR3 is TGCAGTGCTAGAGAAATAGGGGGCTACACCTTC. Its protein product is CSAREIGGYTF.